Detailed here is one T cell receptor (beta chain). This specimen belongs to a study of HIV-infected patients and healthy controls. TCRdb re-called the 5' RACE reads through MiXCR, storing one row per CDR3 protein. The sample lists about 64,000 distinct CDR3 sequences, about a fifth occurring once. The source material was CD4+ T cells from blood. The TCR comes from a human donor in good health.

CDR3 sequence: CASSDEGGMGNSPLHF. Here the CDR3 DNA reads TGTGCCAGCAGTGACGAAGGGGGAATGGGGAATTCACCCCTCCACTTT. This chain links TRBV25-1 with TRBJ1-6, with TRBD1 as a possible D gene (6 bases). This CDR3 has 16 amino acids. With 3 bases removed from V and 7 bases from J, the gap between germline ends came to 16 bases. Germline CDR1 and CDR2: MGHDK and SYGVNS.